The 20 T cell receptor beta chains reported below all come from one sample, sequenced in a study of CXCR3-negative and CXCR3-positive naive CD8 T cells. Study outcomes and limitations: CXCR3-positive naive cells had TRB CDR3s that were more hydrophobic than CXCR3-negative naive cells had.

Libraries were UMI-labeled 5' RACE TRB cDNA. With the 5' RACE reads reprocessed, TCRdb shows one record per CDR3 protein and no DNA. This sample carries about 57,000 distinct CDR3 sequences, with under 0.55% going to the ten biggest clones. Their antigens are not known. Sequenced: naive CXCR3+ CD8+ T cells from blood. Subset: CD45RO-CCR7+CD27+CD95- naive CD8+ T cells expressing CXCR3 (TNR3+). These receptors came from a human donor in good health. Some clones in this sample may be carry-over from other donors' samples.

This chain connects TRBV7-3 to TRBJ2-2; TCRdb gives TRBD1 as the D gene, but with no DNA this cannot be confirmed. The CDR3 contains 17 residues. Looked up from germline, CDR1 is SGHTA and CDR2 is FQGTGA. This chain's CDR3 is CASRGWTGAEDTGELFF.

The rearrangement joins TRBV2 to TRBJ2-1. The CDR3 runs to 15 residues. CDR1 is SNHLY and CDR2 is FYNNEI in the germline V gene. The CDR3 is CASSEDVVSYNEQFF.

The chain combines TRBV5-1 with TRBJ1-2. Germline CDR1 SGHRS, CDR2 YFSETQ. The CDR3 loop spans 13 amino acids. CDR3 protein: CASSFGNDYGYTF.

This chain connects TRBV18 to TRBJ2-2. This CDR3 comprises 15 residues. Per germline, CDR1 KGHSH and CDR2 LQKENI. This chain's CDR3 is CASSAPNKNTGELFF.

The J gene is TRBJ2-1, the V gene TRBV29-1; TCRdb's assignment of TRBD1 cannot be checked, as there is no DNA. The germline CDR1 and CDR2 sequences are SQVTM and ANQGSEA. The CDR3 has 12 residues. CDR3 loop: CSDFDRANEQFF.

The chain joins TRBV29-1 to TRBJ2-3; with no DNA, the TCRdb D assignment of TRBD1 cannot be verified. The length of the CDR3 is 13 residues. From germline, CDR1 is SQVTM and CDR2 ANQGSEA. Here the CDR3 reads CSVAGTGTDTQYF.

The chain links TRBV7-3 to TRBJ2-7; the D call from TCRdb, TRBD1, cannot be confirmed without DNA. Germline V gives CDR1 SGHTA, CDR2 FQGTGA. The CDR3 length is 15 residues. The CDR3 reads CASSLQTGSSYEQYF.

The rearrangement uses TRBV5-1 and TRBJ2-1; TCRdb calls TRBD1, which cannot be checked without DNA. Germline V gene sequence: CDR1 SGHRS, CDR2 YFSETQ. This CDR3 region has 13 residues. CDR3 residues: CASSLVDGTEQFF.

The CDR3 loop reads CASGKTGGPYEQYF. The chain combines TRBV14 with TRBJ2-7; there is no DNA to check the TCRdb D call of TRBD1. This CDR3 contains 14 residues. Germline lookup yields CDR1 SGHDN and CDR2 FVKESK.

The chain employs TRBV6-1 and TRBJ2-7; TCRdb selects TRBD1, and the lack of DNA leaves this call unchecked. Germline V gene data show CDR1 as MNHNS and CDR2 as SASEGT. The length of the CDR3 is 13 residues. The CDR3 is CATKGTGTYEQYF.

The chain employs TRBV5-6 and TRBJ2-7; TCRdb's D call, TRBD1, is unchecked because there is no DNA. Germline lookup yields CDR1 SGHDT and CDR2 YYEEEE. CDR3 length: 16 amino acids. CDR3 protein: CASSLLPQGTPYEQYF.

This sequence joins TRBV10-3 and TRBJ2-7; the D call from TCRdb, TRBD1, cannot be confirmed without DNA. This CDR3 contains 15 residues. Per the germline V gene, CDR1 is ENHRY and CDR2 is SYGVKD. Here the CDR3 reads CAISEAGTATYEQYF.

The rearrangement links TRBV4-1 to TRBJ2-3. This CDR3 has 18 residues. The germline CDR1 and CDR2 sequences are MGHRA and YSYEKL. The CDR3 loop reads CASSRLWSGIRDTDTQYF.

V and J are TRBV4-2 and TRBJ2-7; the D call of TRBD1 rests on TCRdb alone, since no DNA is present to check it. This CDR3 has 14 residues. CDR1 is LGHNA and CDR2 is YNFKEQ in the germline V gene. CDR3 in amino acids: CASSAPGTAYEQYF.

V usage is TRBV7-9 and J usage is TRBJ1-4. Germline-derived CDR1 and CDR2 are SEHNR and FQNEAQ (reference sequence). The CDR3 runs 16 residues. The CDR3 loop is CASSLEEQDHNEKPFF.

The genes are TRBV7-9 and TRBJ2-1; the TRBD2 assignment by TCRdb is unverifiable without DNA. The CDR3 extends over 15 amino acids. CDR1 and CDR2 (germline): SEHNR, FQNEAQ (reference sequence). CDR3 protein: CASSPAGVGYNEQFF.

The chain uses TRBV11-3 and TRBJ2-3; TCRdb's D call of TRBD1 is untestable without DNA. The CDR3 runs 17 residues. Germline lookup yields CDR1 SGHNT and CDR2 YENEEA. CDR3 amino acids: CASSLDPQGSFTDTQYF.

The CDR3 sequence: CATSPNRGLGEAFF. The chain combines TRBV12-3 or TRBV12-4 with TRBJ1-1. The CDR3 sequence is 14 residues long.

The rearrangement links TRBV12-5 to TRBJ1-5. Germline V gives CDR1 LGHNT, CDR2 FRNRAP. The CDR3 contains 13 residues. CDR3 sequence reads: CASGFDYNQPQHF.

The rearrangement joins TRBV27 to TRBJ2-7; TCRdb's D gene call, TRBD1, goes unchecked for lack of DNA. Germline lookup yields CDR1 MNHEY and CDR2 SMNVEV (reference sequence). There are 15 residues in the CDR3. The CDR3 is CASSVWGLGAYEQYF.